This T cell receptor (beta chain) was obtained from a study of cytomegalovirus exposure and HLA in healthy donors. 13 Jbeta primers and 60 Vbeta primers were used for the PCR. Libraries were prepared by immunoSEQ multiplex PCR; TCRdb keeps only in-frame clonotypes and omits some of them. The sample has approximately 150,000 clones; the top ten hold about 1.6%. The CDR3 extends over 16 amino acids. Unmatched junction bases numbered 12, after V lost 5 bases and J lost 5 bases. From germline, CDR1 is MDHEN and CDR2 SYDVKM. The J gene is TRBJ1-1, the V gene TRBV28; the match to TRBD1 covers 9 bases. The sequencing input was PBMCs. The sequence derives from a woman between 45 and 60 years old in good health and CMV-seronegative. CDR3 sequence (DNA): TGTGCCAGCAGTCCCAACCCGGGACAGGGAAGAACTGAAGCTTTCTTT. It encodes CASSPNPGQGRTEAFF.